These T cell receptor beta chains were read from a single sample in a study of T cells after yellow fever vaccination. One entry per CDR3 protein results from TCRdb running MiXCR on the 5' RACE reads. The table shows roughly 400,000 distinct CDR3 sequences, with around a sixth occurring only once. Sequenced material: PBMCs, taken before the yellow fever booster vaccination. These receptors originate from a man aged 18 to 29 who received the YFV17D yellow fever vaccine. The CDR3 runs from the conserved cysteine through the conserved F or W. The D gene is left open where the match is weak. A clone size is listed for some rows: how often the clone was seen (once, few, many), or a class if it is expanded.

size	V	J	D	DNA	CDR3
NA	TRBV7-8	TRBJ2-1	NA	TGTGCCAGCAGCAGCCGGGTCCCCAATGAGCAGTTCTTC	CASSSRVPNEQFF
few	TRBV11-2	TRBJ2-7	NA	TGTGCCAGCAGCTTAGAGGCACTTGGGGGCTACGAGCAGTACTTC	CASSLEALGGYEQYF
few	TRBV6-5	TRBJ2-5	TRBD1	TGTGCCAGCAGTTACCTAGGGACAGCTGGGGAGACCCAGTACTTC	CASSYLGTAGETQYF
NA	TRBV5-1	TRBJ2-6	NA	TGCGCCAGCAGCTTGGCCCTGGCGACGGGGGCCAACGTCCTGACTTTC	CASSLALATGANVLTF
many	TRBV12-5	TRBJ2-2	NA	TGTGCTAGTGGACGCGACACCGGGGAGCTGTTTTTT	CASGRDTGELFF
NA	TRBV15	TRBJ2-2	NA	TGTGCCACCAGCCGCCGGGACACCGGGGAGCTGTTTTTT	CATSRRDTGELFF
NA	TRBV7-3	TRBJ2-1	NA	TGTGCCAGCAGCTTATTTCCATCCAGCTCCTACAATGAGCAGTTCTTC	CASSLFPSSSYNEQFF
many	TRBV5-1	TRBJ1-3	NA	TGTGCCAGCAGCTTGGACGGCAGCTCTGGAAACACCATATATTTT	CASSLDGSSGNTIYF
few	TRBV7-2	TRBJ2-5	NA	TGTGCCAGCAGCGATATCGTAGAGACCCAGTACTTC	CASSDIVETQYF
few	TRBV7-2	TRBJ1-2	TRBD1	TGTGCCAGCAGCCCCCGGGACAGGGGTAATGGCTACACCTTC	CASSPRDRGNGYTF
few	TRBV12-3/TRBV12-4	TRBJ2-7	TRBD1	TGTGCCAGCAGTCCGGGACAGGGAGGGATGTACGAGCAGTACTTC	CASSPGQGGMYEQYF
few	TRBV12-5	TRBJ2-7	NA	TGTGCTAGTGGTTTGGAAGGGGTCGGGGAGCAGTACTTC	CASGLEGVGEQYF
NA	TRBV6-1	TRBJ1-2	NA	TGTGCCAGCAGTGAGGACAGAGGCTATGGCTACACCTTC	CASSEDRGYGYTF
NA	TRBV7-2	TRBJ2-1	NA	TGTGCCAGCAGCTTAGCGGAGATAACTTATGTATCCTACAATGAGCAGTTCTTC	CASSLAEITYVSYNEQFF
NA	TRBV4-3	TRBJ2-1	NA	TGCGCCAGCAGCCCGGGCGGAGTCCCCCTCAATGAGCAGTTCTTC	CASSPGGVPLNEQFF
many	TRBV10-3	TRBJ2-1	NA	TGTGCCATCAGTGTTCATCCGAAAAATGAGCAGTTCTTC	CAISVHPKNEQFF
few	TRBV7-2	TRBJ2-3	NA	TGTGCCAGCAGCTTAGTCGGGCAGTCGGTAGATACGCAGTATTTT	CASSLVGQSVDTQYF
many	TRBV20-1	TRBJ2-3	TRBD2	TGCAGTGCTAGAGTATCGATCTCCTCTCTCTCGACTAGCGGGTATCACACAGATACGCAGTATTTT	CSARVSISSLSTSGYHTDTQYF
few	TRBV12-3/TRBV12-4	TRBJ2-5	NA	TGTGCCAGCAGCACCGCCGGGGGCAAGGAGACCCAGTACTTC	CASSTAGGKETQYF
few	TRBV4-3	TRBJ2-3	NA	TGCGCCAGCAGCCAAGATGCCCGCAGGGGCCCGGGCACAGATACGCAGTATTTT	CASSQDARRGPGTDTQYF
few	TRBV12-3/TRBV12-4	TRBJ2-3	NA	TGTGCCAGCAGCCTGGTCGGGGACGATACGCAGTATTTT	CASSLVGDDTQYF
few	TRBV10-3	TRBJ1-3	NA	TGTGCCATCACCCCTGACCTACCGCTCTCTGGAAACACCATATATTTT	CAITPDLPLSGNTIYF
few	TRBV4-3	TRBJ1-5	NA	TGCGCCAGCAGCCAAGAGGGGTCGAATCAGCCCCAGCATTTT	CASSQEGSNQPQHF
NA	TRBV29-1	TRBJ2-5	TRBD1	TGCAGCGTTTACCGGGACAGGGATATCTCGGTGACAGAGACCCAGTACTTC	CSVYRDRDISVTETQYF
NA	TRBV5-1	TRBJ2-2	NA	TGCGCCAGCAGCTTGCTCTCACTACAGGGAAGGGAGCTGTTTTTT	CASSLLSLQGRELFF
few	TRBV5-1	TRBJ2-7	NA	TGCGCCAGCAGCTCACGTCTGACAGCACCCACCTACGAGCAGTACTTC	CASSSRLTAPTYEQYF
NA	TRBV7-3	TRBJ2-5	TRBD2	TGTGCCAGCAGCTACGGGACTAGGGGAGAGACCCAGTACTTC	CASSYGTRGETQYF
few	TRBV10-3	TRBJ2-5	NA	TGTGCCATCAGTGCCCCTTTTCCGGGGGAGACCCAGTACTTC	CAISAPFPGETQYF
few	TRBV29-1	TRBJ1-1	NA	TGCAGCGCCAGCTCGGGGGGCACTGAAGCTTTCTTT	CSASSGGTEAFF
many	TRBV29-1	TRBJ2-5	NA	TGCAGCGTTGAGTCCCGGGACGAGACCCAGTACTTC	CSVESRDETQYF
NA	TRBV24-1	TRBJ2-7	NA	TGTGCCACCAGTGATCCACACGAGGCCCGTGGACGAGGCGGCAGGCTCGAGCAGTACTTC	CATSDPHEARGRGGRLEQYF
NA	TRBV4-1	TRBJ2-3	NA	TGCGCCAGCAGCCAAGACGCGACCCGAGATACGCAGTATTTT	CASSQDATRDTQYF
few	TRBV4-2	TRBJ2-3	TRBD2	TGTGCCAGCAGCCACGATAGGAGCGGGGCGGGAGATACGCAGTATTTT	CASSHDRSGAGDTQYF
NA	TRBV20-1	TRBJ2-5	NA	TGCAGTGCCGGGACCTTATCAGAGACCCAGTACTTC	CSAGTLSETQYF
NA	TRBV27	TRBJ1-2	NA	TGTGCCAGCAGTTTAGCAGGGGCGGACTATGGCTACACCTTC	CASSLAGADYGYTF
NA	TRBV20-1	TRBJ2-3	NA	TGCAGTGCCCCCATGGGGGATAGCACAGATACGCAGTATTTT	CSAPMGDSTDTQYF
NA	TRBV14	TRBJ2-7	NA	TGTGCCAGCAGCCACGGGGGGCGACGCGGGACGGGATACTCCGAGCAGTACTTC	CASSHGGRRGTGYSEQYF
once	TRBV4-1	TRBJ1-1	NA	TGCGCCAGCAGCCAAGCCGATGAAGCTTTCTTT	CASSQADEAFF
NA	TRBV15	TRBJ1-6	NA	TGTGCCACCAGCAGAGATCGAACAGAAAACTATAATTCACCCCTCCACTTT	CATSRDRTENYNSPLHF
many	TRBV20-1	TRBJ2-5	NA	TGCAGTGCCACCCACCCCGGGTACCAAGAGACCCAGTACTTC	CSATHPGYQETQYF
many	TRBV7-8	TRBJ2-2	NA	TGTGCCAGCAGCTCAGACCTAAACACCGGGGAGCTGTTTTTT	CASSSDLNTGELFF